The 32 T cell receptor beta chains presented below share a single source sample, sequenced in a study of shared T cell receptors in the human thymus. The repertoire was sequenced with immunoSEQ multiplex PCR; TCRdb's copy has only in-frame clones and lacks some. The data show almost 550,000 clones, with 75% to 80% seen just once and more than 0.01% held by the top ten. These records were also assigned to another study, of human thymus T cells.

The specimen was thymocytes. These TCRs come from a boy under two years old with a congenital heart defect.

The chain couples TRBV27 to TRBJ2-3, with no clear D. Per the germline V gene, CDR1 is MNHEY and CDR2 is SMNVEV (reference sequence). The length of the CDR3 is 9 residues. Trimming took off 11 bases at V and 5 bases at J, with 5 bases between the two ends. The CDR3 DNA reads TGTGCCCCGGGAGATACGCAGTATTTT. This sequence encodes CAPGDTQYF.

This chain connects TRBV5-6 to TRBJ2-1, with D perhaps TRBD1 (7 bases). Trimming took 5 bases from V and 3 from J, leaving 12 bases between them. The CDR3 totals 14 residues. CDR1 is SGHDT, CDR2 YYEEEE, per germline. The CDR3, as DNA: TGTGCCAGCAGTCGGCAGGGGGGCTACAATGAGCAGTTCTTC. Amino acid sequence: CASSRQGGYNEQFF.

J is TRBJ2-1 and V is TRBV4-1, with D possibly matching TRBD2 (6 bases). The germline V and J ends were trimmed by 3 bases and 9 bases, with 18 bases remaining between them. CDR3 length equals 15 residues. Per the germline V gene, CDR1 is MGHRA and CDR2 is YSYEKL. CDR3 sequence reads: CASSQPGDVLLEQFF. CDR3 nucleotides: TGCGCCAGCAGCCAGCCGGGGGACGTACTCCTTGAGCAGTTCTTC.

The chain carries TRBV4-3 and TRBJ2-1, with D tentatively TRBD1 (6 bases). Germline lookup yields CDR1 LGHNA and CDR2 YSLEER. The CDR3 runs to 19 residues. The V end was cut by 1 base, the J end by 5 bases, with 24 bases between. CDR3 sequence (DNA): TGCGCCAGCAGCCAAGGAGGTTCTTTGCTAGGGGGACCGAACAATGAGCAGTTCTTC. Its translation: CASSQGGSLLGGPNNEQFF.

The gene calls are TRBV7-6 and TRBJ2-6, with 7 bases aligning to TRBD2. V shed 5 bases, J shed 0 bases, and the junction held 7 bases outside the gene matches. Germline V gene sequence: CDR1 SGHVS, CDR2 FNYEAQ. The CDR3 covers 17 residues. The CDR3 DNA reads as TGTGCCAGCAGCCCAGGGAGGGCAGGCTCTGGGGCCAACGTCCTGACTTTC. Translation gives CASSPGRAGSGANVLTF. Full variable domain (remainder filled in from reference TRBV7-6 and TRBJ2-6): GAGVSQSPRYKVTKRGQDVALRCDPISGHVSLYWYRQALGQGPEFLTYFNYEAQQDKSGLPNDRFSAERPEGSISTLTIQRTEQRDSAMYRCASSPGRAGSGANVLTFGAGSRLTVL.

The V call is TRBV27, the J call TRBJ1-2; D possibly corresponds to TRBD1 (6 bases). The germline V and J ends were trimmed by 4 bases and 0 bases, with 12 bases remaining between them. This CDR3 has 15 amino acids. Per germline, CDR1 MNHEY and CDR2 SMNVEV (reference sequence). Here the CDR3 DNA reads TGTGCCAGCAGTTCGACAGGAGTAGCTAACTATGGCTACACCTTC. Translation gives CASSSTGVANYGYTF.

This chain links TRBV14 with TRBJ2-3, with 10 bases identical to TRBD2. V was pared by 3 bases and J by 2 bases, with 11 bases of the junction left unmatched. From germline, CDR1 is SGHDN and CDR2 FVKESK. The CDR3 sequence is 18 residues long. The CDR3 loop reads CASSHPRKREGFTDTQYF. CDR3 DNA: TGTGCCAGCAGCCATCCAAGAAAGCGGGAGGGCTTCACAGATACGCAGTATTTT.

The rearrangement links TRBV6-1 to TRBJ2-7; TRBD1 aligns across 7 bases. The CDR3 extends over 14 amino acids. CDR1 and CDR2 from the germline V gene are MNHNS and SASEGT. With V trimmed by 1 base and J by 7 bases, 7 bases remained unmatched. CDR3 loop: CASSEGQGLGEQYF. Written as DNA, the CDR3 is TGTGCCAGCAGTGAAGGACAGGGTTTGGGGGAGCAGTACTTC.

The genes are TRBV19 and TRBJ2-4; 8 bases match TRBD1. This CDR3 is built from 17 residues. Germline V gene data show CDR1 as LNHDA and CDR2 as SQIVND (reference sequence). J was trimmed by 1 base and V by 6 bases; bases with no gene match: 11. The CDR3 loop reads CASSPTWTGLAKNIQYF. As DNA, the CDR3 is TGTGCCAGTAGCCCCACCTGGACAGGGCTCGCCAAAAACATTCAGTACTTC.

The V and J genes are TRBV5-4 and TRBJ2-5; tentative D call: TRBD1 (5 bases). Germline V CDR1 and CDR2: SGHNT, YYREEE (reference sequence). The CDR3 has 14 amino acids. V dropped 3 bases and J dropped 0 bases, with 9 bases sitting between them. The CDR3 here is CASSSSRDQETQYF. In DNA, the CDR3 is TGTGCCAGCAGCTCCTCCAGGGACCAAGAGACCCAGTACTTC.

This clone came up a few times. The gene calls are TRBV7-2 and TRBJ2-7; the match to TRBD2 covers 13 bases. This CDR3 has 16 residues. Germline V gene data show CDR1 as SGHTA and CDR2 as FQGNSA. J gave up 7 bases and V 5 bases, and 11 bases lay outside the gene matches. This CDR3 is CASSPGGTSGAREQYF. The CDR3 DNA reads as TGTGCCAGCAGCCCGGGAGGGACTAGCGGGGCCCGAGAGCAGTACTTC.

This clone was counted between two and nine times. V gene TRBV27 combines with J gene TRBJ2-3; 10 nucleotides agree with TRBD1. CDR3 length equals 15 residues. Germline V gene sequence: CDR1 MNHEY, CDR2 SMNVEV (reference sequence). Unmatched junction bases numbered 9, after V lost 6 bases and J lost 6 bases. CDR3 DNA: TGTGCCAGCAGCCCCGGGGACAGGGGTTCGGATACGCAGTATTTT. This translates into CASSPGDRGSDTQYF.

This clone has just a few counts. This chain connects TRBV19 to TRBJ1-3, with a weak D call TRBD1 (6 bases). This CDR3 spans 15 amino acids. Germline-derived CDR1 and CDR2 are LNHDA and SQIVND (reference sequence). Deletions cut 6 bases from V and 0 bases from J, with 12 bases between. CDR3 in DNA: TGTGCCAGTAGCAGGACAGTCAGCTCTGGAAACACCATATATTTT. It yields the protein CASSRTVSSGNTIYF.

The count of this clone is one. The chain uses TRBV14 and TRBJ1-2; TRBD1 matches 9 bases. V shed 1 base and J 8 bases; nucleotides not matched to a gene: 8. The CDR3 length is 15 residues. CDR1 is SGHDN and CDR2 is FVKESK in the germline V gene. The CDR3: CASSQAEQGARGYTF. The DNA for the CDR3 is TGTGCCAGCAGCCAAGCCGAACAGGGGGCGCGGGGCTACACCTTC.

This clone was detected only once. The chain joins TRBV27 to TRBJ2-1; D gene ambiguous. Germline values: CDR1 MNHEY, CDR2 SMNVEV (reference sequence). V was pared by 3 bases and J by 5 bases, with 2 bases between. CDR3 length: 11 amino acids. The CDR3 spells CASSFDNEQFF. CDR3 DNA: TGTGCCAGCAGTTTCGACAATGAGCAGTTCTTC.

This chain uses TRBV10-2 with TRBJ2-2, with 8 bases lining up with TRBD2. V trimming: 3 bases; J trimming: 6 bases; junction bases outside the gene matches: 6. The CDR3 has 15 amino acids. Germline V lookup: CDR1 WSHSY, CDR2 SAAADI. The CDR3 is CASSDGRAKPGELFF. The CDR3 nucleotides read TGCGCCAGCAGTGACGGGAGGGCCAAGCCCGGGGAGCTGTTTTTT.

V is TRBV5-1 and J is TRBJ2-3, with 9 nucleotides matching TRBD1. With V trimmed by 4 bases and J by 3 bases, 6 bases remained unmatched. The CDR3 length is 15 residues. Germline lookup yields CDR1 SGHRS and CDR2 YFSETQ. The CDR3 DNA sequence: TGCGCCAGCAGCACGGGGACAGGGATTACAGATACGCAGTATTTT. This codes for CASSTGTGITDTQYF.

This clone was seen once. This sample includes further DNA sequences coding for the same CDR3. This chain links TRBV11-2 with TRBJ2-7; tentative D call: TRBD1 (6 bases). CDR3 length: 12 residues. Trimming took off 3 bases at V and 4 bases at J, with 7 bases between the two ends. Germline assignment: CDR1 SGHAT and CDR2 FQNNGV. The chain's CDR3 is CASSLGAYEQYF. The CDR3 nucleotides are TGTGCCAGCAGCTTGGGGGCTTACGAGCAGTACTTC.

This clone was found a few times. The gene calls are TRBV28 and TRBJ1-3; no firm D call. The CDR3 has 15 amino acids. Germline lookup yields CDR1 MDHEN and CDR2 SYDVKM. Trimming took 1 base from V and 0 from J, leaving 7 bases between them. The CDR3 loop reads CASSLSGFSGNTIYF. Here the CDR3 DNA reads TGTGCCAGCAGTTTATCGGGGTTCTCTGGAAACACCATATATTTT.

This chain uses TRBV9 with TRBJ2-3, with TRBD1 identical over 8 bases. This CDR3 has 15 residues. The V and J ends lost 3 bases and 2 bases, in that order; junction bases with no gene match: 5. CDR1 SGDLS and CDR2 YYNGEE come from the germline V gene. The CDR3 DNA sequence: TGTGCCAGCAGCGCTCGGACAGGGACCACAGATACGCAGTATTTT. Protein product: CASSARTGTTDTQYF.

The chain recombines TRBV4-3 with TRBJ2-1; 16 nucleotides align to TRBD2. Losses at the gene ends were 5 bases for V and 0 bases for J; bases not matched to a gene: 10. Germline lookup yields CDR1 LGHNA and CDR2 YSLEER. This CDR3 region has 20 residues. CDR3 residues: CASSKPPGLAGGSSYNEQFF. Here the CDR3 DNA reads TGCGCCAGCAGCAAACCACCGGGACTAGCGGGAGGGAGCTCCTACAATGAGCAGTTCTTC.

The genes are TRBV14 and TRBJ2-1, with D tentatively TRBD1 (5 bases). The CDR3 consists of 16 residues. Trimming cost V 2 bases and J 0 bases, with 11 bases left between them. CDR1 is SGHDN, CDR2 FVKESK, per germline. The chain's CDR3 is CASSQKGPSSYNEQFF. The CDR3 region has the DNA TGTGCCAGCAGCCAAAAGGGGCCCAGCTCCTACAATGAGCAGTTCTTC.

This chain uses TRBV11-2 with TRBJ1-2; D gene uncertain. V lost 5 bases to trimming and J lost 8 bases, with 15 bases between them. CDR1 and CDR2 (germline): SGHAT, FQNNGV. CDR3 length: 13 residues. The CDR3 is CASSPHPGGGYTF. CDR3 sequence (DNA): TGTGCCAGCAGCCCACACCCCGGCGGGGGCTACACCTTC.

The DNA of the CDR3 is TGTGCCAGCAGCTTGAGGGCTAGCGTCACGACCTACGAGCAGTACTTC. Amino acids: CASSLRASVTTYEQYF. The rearrangement links TRBV5-6 to TRBJ2-7, with D perhaps TRBD2 (6 bases). The length of the CDR3 is 16 residues. Germline CDR1 is SGHDT and CDR2 is YYEEEE. The V end lost 1 base, the J end lost 2 bases, and 16 bases lay between the germline ends.

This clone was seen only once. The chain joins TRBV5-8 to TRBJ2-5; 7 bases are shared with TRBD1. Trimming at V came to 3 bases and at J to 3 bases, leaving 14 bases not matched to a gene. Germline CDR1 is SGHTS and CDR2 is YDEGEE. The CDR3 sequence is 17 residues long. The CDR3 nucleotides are TGTGCCAGCAGCTCCGGCCCAGGACAGGTACCTAAAGAGACCCAGTACTTC. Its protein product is CASSSGPGQVPKETQYF.

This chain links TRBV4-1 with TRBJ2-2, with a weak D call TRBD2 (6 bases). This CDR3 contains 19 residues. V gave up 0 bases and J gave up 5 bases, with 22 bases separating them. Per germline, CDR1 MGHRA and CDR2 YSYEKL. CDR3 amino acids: CASSQDGPQAPEGTGELFF. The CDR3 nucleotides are TGCGCCAGCAGCCAAGATGGGCCGCAGGCCCCGGAGGGAACCGGGGAGCTGTTTTTT.

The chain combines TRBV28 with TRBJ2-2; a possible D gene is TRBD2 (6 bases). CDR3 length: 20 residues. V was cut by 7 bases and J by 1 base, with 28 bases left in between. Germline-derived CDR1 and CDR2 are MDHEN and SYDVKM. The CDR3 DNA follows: TGTGCCAGCATTTACGATACAGCGGGCCTTTTACGGGAGAACACCGGGGAGCTGTTTTTT. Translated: CASIYDTAGLLRENTGELFF.

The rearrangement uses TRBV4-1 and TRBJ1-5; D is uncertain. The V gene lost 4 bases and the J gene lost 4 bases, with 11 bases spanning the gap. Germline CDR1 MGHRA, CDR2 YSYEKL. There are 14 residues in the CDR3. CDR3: CASSRGPFNQPQHF. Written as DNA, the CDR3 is TGCGCCAGCAGCCGAGGGCCCTTTAATCAGCCCCAGCATTTT.

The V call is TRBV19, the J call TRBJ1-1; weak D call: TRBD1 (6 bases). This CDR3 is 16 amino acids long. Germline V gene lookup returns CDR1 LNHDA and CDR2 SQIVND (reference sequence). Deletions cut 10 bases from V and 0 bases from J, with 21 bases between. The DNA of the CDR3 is TGTGCCACGAACCGAAACAAGGGGGACATGAACACTGAAGCTTTCTTT. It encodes CATNRNKGDMNTEAFF.

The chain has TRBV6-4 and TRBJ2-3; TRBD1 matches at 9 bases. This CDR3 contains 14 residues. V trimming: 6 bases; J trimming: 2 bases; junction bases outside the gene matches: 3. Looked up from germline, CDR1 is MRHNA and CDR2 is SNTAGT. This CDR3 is CASSRDRATDTQYF. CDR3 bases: TGTGCCAGCAGCCGGGACAGGGCCACAGATACGCAGTATTTT.

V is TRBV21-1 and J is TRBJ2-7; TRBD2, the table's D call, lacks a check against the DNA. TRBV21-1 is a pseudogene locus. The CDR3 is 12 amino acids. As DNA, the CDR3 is TGTGCCAGCAGCAACGTCTTCTACGAGCAGTACTTC. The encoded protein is CASSNVFYEQYF.

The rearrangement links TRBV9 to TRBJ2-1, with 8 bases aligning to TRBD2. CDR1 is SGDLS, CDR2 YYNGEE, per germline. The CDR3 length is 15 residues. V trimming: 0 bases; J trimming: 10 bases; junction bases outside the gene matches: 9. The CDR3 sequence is CASSVEDSGAGEQFF. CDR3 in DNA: TGTGCCAGCAGCGTAGAAGATAGCGGGGCCGGGGAGCAGTTCTTC.